This passage covers 8 T cell receptor beta chains from one sample sequenced in a study of T cells in localized non-small cell lung cancer. Method: immunoSEQ multiplex PCR; TCRdb's copy keeps in-frame clones and lacks some. Among roughly 64,000 clones listed, about four fifths were seen once. The sample was PBMCs, taken before any cancer treatment. These receptors all come from a man aged 35-69 years with stage II lung adenocarcinoma.

The chain has TRBV18 and TRBJ2-5; 12 bases are a match to TRBD1. Trimming at V came to 0 bases and at J to 6 bases, leaving 2 bases not matched to a gene. This CDR3 is 15 amino acids long. Germline-derived CDR1 and CDR2 are KGHSH and LQKENI. DNA of the CDR3: TGTGCCAGCTCACCACCGGGACAGGGGGCCAAGACCCAGTACTTC. As protein: CASSPPGQGAKTQYF.

The chain employs TRBV5-8 and TRBJ2-6, with 9 bases aligning to TRBD1. V trimming: 0 bases; J trimming: 1 base; junction bases outside the gene matches: 2. The CDR3 sequence is 17 residues long. CDR1 SGHTS and CDR2 YDEGEE come from the germline V gene. This CDR3 is CASSLGTGASGANVLTF. DNA for the CDR3: TGTGCCAGCAGCTTGGGGACAGGGGCGTCTGGGGCCAACGTCCTGACTTTC. The complete variable domain, with remaining parts taken from reference TRBV5-8 and TRBJ2-6, reads EAGVTQSPTHLIKTRGQQATLRCSPISGHTSVYWYQQALGLGLQFLLWYDEGEERNRGNFPPRFSGRQFPNYSSELNVNALELEDSALYLCASSLGTGASGANVLTFGAGSRLTVL.

The J gene is TRBJ1-1, the V gene TRBV5-1; TRBD1 matches 9 bases. CDR1 is SGHRS, CDR2 YFSETQ, per germline. The CDR3 runs to 15 residues. J lost 1 base, V lost 4 bases, and 5 bases had no gene match. CDR3 DNA: TGCGCCAGCAGCCCGGGACAGGGTTGGAACACTGAAGCTTTCTTT. It codes for CASSPGQGWNTEAFF.

This chain links TRBV27 with TRBJ2-3; 10 bases are a match to TRBD2. CDR3 size: 16 residues. V lost 5 bases to trimming and J lost 8 bases; unmatched junction nucleotides: 13. The germline CDR1 and CDR2 sequences are MNHEY and SMNVEV (reference sequence). CDR3 nucleotide sequence: TGTGCCAGCAGTGGAGGAGGGACTAGCGCTGGGGGTACGCAGTATTTT. This sequence encodes CASSGGGTSAGGTQYF.

The chain employs TRBV29-1 and TRBJ2-5; the match to TRBD2 covers 8 bases. V gave up 4 bases and J gave up 1 base; unmatched junction bases: 8. CDR1 is SQVTM and CDR2 is ANQGSEA in the germline V gene. CDR3 size: 15 residues. CDR3 coding DNA: TGCAGCGTTGGGTGGGGCGGGAGGAGCCAAGAGACCCAGTACTTC. It yields the protein CSVGWGGRSQETQYF.

This clone has just a few counts. This chain links TRBV15 with TRBJ1-1; TRBD1 agrees at 7 bases. The ends lost 1 base at V and 5 bases at J; junction bases unmatched: 4. The germline CDR1 and CDR2 sequences are LNHNV and YYDKDF (reference sequence). The CDR3 runs 14 residues. CDR3 amino acids: CATSRGAGGTEAFF. The CDR3 DNA is TGTGCCACCAGCAGAGGCGCAGGGGGTACTGAAGCTTTCTTT. The variable domain in full, with the rest retrieved from reference TRBV15 and TRBJ1-1, is DAMVIQNPRYQVTQFGKPVTLSCSQTLNHNVMYWYQQKSSQAPKLLFHYYDKDFNNEADTPDNFQSRRPNTSFCFLDIRSPGLGDTAMYLCATSRGAGGTEAFFGQGTRLTVV.

V is TRBV7-2 and J is TRBJ2-1; perhaps TRBD2 as D (5 bases). Germline CDR1 SGHTA, CDR2 FQGNSA. The CDR3 consists of 15 residues. V gave up 4 bases and J gave up 0 bases, with 10 bases separating them. CDR3 protein: CASSSAGSSYNEQFF. The CDR3 nucleotides are TGTGCCAGCAGCTCTGCGGGCAGCTCCTACAATGAGCAGTTCTTC.

The chain links TRBV19 to TRBJ1-5; D gene unclear. Germline lookup yields CDR1 LNHDA and CDR2 SQIVND (reference sequence). With 6 bases removed from V and 4 bases from J, the gap between germline ends came to 10 bases. The CDR3 contains 13 residues. The CDR3, as DNA: TGTGCCAGTAGCCTTGGGGAGAATCAGCCCCAGCATTTT. Residues: CASSLGENQPQHF.